The sequence of this TCR beta chain was determined in a study of OX40 agonist ivuxolimab in advanced cancers. General observations from the study: CD4+ and CD8+ T cells in blood underwent clonal expansion by week 6 at 0.1 to 3.0 mg/kg. The average count of expanded clones was higher among CD8+ T cells than among CD4+.

On this clone itself: Antigen unknown.

CDR1 and CDR2 (germline): MNHEY, SMNVEV (reference sequence). This CDR3 comprises 13 residues. The V end lost 7 bases, the J end lost 4 bases, and 14 bases lay between the germline ends. TCRdb keeps only in-frame clones here, not all; method: immunoSEQ multiplex PCR. The repertoire holds 65,000 to 80,000 clones, with approximately 86% as singletons. The sample here was CD4+ or CD8+ T cells sorted from blood, taken in a trial of the OX40 agonist ivuxolimab. This sequence was found in an adult with an advanced solid tumor such as melanoma, head and neck, liver or kidney cancer. The V call is TRBV27, the J call TRBJ2-7; maybe TRBD2 (6 bases). This CDR3 is CASTSWGEYEQYF. The DNA for the CDR3 is TGTGCCAGCACCTCATGGGGGGAGTACGAGCAGTACTTC.